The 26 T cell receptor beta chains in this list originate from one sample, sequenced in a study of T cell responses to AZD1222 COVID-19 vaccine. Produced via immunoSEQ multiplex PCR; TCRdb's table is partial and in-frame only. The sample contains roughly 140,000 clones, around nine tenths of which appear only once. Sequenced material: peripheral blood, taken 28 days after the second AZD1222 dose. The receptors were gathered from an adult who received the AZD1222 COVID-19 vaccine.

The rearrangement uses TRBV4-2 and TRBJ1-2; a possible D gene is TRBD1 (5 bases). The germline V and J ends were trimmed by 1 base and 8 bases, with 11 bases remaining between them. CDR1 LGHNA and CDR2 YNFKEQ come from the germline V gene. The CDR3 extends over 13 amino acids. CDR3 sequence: CASSQGIGVGYTF. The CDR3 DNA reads TGTGCCAGCAGCCAAGGTATAGGGGTCGGCTACACCTTC.

The CDR3 sequence is CASRGTASGNTIYF. For the CDR3, the DNA is TGTGCCAGCAGGGGGACGGCATCTGGAAACACCATATATTTT. The gene calls are TRBV28 and TRBJ1-3, with D possibly being TRBD1 (5 bases). The CDR3 has 14 amino acids. V lost 6 bases and J lost 1, with 10 bases in between. Germline assignment: CDR1 MDHEN and CDR2 SYDVKM.

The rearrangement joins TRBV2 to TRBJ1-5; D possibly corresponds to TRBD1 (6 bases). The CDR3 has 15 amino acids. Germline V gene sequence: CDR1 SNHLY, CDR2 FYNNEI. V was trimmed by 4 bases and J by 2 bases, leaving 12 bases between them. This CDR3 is CASSVGGTGNQPQHF. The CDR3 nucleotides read TGTGCCAGCAGTGTGGGGGGCACCGGCAATCAGCCCCAGCATTTT.

Here the CDR3 reads CASRRTPSGDTQYF. DNA for the CDR3: TGTGCCAGCAGACGGACTCCTTCGGGAGATACGCAGTATTTT. This chain links TRBV7-2 with TRBJ2-3; a possible D gene is TRBD2 (5 bases). The CDR3 contains 14 residues. Germline CDR1 reads SGHTA; CDR2 reads FQGNSA. V shed 6 bases and J shed 5 bases, with 15 bases lying between them.

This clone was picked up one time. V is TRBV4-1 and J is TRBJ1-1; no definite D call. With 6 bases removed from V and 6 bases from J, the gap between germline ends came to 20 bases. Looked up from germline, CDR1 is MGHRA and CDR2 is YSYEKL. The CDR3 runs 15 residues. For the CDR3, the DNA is TGCGCCAGCAGGCTAGGCCCGGACGCACCCGCTGAAGCTTTCTTT. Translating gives CASRLGPDAPAEAFF.

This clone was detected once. CDR3 region: CASSYSRGTGGNQPQHF. CDR3 in DNA: TGTGCCAGCAGTTACAGCAGGGGCACAGGGGGCAATCAGCCCCAGCATTTT. The rearrangement uses TRBV6-2 or TRBV6-3 and TRBJ1-5; 7 nucleotides agree with TRBD1. This CDR3 is 17 amino acids long. Germline-derived CDR1 and CDR2 are MNHEY and SVGEGT. J lost 2 bases, V lost 2 bases, and 9 bases had no gene match.

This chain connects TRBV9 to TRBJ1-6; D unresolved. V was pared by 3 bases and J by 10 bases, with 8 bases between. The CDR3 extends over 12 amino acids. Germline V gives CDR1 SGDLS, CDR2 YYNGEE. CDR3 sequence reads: CASSGLKSPLHF. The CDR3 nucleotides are TGTGCCAGCAGCGGCCTCAAATCACCCCTCCACTTT. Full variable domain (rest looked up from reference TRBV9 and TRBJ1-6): DSGVTQTPKHLITATGQRVTLRCSPRSGDLSVYWYQQSLDQGLQFLIQYYNGEERAKGNILERFSAQQFPDLHSELNLSSLELGDSALYFCASSGLKSPLHFGNGTRLTVT.

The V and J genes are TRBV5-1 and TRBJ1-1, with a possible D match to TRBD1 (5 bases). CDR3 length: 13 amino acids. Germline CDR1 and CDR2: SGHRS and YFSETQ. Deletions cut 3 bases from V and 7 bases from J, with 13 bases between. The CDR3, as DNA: TGCGCCAGCAGCTGGTCCCCCCAGGGTGAAGCTTTCTTT. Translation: CASSWSPQGEAFF. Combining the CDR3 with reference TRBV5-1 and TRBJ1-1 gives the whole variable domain KAGVTQTPRYLIKTRGQQVTLSCSPISGHRSVSWYQQTPGQGLQFLFEYFSETQRNKGNFPGRFSGRQFSNSRSEMNVSTLELGDSALYLCASSWSPQGEAFFGQGTRLTVV.

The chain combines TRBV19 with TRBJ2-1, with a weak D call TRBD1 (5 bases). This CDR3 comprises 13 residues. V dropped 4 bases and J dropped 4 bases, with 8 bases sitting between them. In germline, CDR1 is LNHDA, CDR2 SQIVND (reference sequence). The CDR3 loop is CASSTREYNEQFF. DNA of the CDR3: TGTGCCAGTAGTACCAGGGAATACAATGAGCAGTTCTTC.

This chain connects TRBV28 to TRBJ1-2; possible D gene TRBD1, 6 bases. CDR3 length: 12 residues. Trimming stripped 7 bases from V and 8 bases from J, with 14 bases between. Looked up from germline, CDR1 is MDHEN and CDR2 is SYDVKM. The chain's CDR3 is CASKGDVRGYTF. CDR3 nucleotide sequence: TGTGCCAGCAAGGGGGATGTCAGAGGCTACACCTTC.

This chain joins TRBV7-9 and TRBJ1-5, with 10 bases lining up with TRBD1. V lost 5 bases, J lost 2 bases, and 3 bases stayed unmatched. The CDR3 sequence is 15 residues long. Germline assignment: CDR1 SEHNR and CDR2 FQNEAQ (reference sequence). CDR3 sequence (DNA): TGTGCCAGCAGCCGGACAGGGGGGGGCAATCAGCCCCAGCATTTT. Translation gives CASSRTGGGNQPQHF.

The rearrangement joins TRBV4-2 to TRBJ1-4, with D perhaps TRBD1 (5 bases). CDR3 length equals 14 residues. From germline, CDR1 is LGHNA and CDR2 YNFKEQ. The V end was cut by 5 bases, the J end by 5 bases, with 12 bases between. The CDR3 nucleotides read TGTGCCAGCAGCAACAGGTTAAGCAATGAAAAACTGTTTTTT. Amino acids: CASSNRLSNEKLFF.

CDR3: CASSFQLGMAGELFF. In nucleotides, the CDR3 is TGCGCCAGCAGCTTCCAACTAGGTATGGCCGGGGAGCTGTTTTTT. The chain employs TRBV5-1 and TRBJ2-2, with D perhaps TRBD2 (5 bases). Germline V gene sequence: CDR1 SGHRS, CDR2 YFSETQ. The CDR3 is made up of 15 amino acids. The V end was cut by 2 bases, the J end by 6 bases, with 14 bases between.

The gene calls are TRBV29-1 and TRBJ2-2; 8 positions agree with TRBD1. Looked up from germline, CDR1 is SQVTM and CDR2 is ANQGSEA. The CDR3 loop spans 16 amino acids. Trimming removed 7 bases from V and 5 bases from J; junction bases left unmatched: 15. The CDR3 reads CSAQRAPGGQTGELFF. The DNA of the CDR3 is TGCAGCGCACAAAGGGCGCCAGGGGGCCAAACCGGGGAGCTGTTTTTT.

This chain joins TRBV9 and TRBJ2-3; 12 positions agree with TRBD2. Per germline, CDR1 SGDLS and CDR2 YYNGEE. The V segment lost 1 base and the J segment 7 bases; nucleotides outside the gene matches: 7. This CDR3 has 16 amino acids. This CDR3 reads CASSVTTSGSLNTQYF. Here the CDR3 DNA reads TGTGCCAGCAGCGTAACGACTAGCGGGAGTCTAAATACGCAGTATTTT. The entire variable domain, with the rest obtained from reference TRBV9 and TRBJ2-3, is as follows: DSGVTQTPKHLITATGQRVTLRCSPRSGDLSVYWYQQSLDQGLQFLIQYYNGEERAKGNILERFSAQQFPDLHSELNLSSLELGDSALYFCASSVTTSGSLNTQYFGPGTRLTVL.

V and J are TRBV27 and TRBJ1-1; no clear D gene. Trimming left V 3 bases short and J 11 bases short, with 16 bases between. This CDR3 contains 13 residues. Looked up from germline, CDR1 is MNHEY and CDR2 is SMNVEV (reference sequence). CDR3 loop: CASSLSVSGKAFF. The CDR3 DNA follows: TGTGCCAGCAGTTTGTCCGTGTCCGGGAAGGCTTTCTTT.

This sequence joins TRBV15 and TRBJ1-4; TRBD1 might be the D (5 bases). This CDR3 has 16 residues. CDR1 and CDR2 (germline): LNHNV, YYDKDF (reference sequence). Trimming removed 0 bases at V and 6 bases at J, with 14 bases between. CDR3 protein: CATSREPGPGYEKLFF. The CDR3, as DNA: TGTGCCACCAGCAGAGAGCCTGGGCCAGGGTATGAAAAACTGTTTTTT.

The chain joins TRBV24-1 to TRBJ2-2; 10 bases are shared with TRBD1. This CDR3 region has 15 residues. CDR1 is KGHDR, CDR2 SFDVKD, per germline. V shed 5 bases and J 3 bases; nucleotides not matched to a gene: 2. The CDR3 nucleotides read TGTGCCACCAGTGCGGGACAGGGGTACACCGGGGAGCTGTTTTTT. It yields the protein CATSAGQGYTGELFF.

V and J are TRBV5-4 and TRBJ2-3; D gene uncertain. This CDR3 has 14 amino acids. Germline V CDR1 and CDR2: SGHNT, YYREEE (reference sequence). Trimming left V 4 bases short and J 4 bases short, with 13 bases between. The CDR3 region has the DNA TGTGCCAGCAGCCCCGTTAGTGCCTCAGATACGCAGTATTTT. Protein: CASSPVSASDTQYF.

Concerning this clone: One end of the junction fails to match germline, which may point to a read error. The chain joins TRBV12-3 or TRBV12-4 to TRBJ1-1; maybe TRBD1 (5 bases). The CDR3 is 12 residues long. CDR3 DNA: TGTGCCAGCCGTTTTCACACCAGGGTAGCTTTCTTT. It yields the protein CASRFHTRVAFF.

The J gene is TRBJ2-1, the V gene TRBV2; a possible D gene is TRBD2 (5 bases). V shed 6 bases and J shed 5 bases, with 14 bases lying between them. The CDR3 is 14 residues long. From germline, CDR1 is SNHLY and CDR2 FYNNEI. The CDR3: CASSPLWGDNEQFF. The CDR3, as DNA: TGTGCCAGCAGCCCACTTTGGGGAGACAATGAGCAGTTCTTC.

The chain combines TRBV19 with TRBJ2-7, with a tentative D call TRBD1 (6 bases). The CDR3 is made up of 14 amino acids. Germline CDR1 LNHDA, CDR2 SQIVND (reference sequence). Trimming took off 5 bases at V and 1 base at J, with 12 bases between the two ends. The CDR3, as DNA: TGTGCCAGTAGTCTATCAGGGGAGTCCTACGAGCAGTACTTC. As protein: CASSLSGESYEQYF.

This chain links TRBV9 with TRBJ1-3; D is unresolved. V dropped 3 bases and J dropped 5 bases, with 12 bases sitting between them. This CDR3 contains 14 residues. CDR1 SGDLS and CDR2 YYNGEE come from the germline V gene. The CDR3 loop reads CASSEKPTRNTIYF. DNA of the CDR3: TGTGCCAGCAGCGAGAAGCCTACGAGAAACACCATATATTTT.

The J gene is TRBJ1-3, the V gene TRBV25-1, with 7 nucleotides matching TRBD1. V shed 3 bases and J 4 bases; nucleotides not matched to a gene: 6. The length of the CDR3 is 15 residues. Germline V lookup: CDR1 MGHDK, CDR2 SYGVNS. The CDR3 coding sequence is TGTGCCAGCAGTGACCCGACAGGGTTAGGAAACACCATATATTTT. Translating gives CASSDPTGLGNTIYF.

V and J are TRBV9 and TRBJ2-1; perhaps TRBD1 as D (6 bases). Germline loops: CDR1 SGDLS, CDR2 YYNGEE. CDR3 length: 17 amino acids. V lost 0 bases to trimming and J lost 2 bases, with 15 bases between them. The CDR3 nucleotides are TGTGCCAGCAGCGTAGACTATAGGACAGCGCCCTACAATGAGCAGTTCTTC. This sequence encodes CASSVDYRTAPYNEQFF.

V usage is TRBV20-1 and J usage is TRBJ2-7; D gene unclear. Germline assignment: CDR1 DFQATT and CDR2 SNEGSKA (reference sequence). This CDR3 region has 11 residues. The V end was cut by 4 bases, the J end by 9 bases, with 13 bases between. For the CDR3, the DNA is TGCAGTGCTACCTCCCTGGGCGTGCAGTACTTC. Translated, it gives CSATSLGVQYF.